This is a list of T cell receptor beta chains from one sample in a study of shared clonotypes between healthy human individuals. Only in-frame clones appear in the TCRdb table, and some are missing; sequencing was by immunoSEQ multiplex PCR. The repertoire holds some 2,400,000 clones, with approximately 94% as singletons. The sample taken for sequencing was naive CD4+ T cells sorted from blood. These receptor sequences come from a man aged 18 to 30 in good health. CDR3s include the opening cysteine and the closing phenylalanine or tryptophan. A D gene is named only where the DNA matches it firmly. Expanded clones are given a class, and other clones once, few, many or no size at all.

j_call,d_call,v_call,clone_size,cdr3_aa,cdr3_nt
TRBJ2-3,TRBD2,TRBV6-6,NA,CASSYGVAGSTDTQYF,TGTGCCAGCAGTTACGGGGTAGCGGGTTCCACAGATACGCAGTATTTT
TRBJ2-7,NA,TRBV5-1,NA,CASSQSGQSSYEQYF,TGCGCCAGCAGCCAATCAGGACAGAGCTCCTACGAGCAGTACTTC
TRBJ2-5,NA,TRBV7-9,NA,CASSINRAGQETQYF,TGTGCCAGCAGCATTAATAGGGCCGGACAAGAGACCCAGTACTTC
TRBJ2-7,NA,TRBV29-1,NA,CSVGGDRGEQYF,TGCAGCGTGGGCGGGGATCGCGGAGAACAGTACTTC
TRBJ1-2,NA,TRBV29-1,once,CSVAGTNYGYTF,TGCAGCGTGGCCGGGACTAACTATGGCTACACCTTC
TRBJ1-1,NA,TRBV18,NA,CASSPSPGGEAFF,TGTGCCAGCTCACCTTCTCCCGGGGGAGAAGCTTTCTTT
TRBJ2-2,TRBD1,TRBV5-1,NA,CASSMGQGTGELFF,TGCGCCAGCAGCATGGGACAGGGCACCGGGGAGCTGTTTTTT
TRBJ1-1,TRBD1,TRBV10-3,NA,CAISPGQGLTEAFF,TGTGCCATCAGTCCGGGACAGGGGCTAACTGAAGCTTTCTTT
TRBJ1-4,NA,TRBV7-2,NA,CASSLRQGTNEKLFF,TGTGCCAGCAGCCTCCGACAAGGAACTAATGAAAAACTGTTTTTT
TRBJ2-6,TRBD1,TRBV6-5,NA,CASSSGGAGANVLTF,TGTGCCAGCAGTTCAGGGGGCGCTGGGGCCAACGTCCTGACTTTC
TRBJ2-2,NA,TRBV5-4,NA,CASSAGRANTGELFF,TGTGCCAGCAGCGCAGGACGGGCGAACACCGGGGAGCTGTTTTTT
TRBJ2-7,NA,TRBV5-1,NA,CASSLAYEQYF,TGCGCCAGCAGCTTGGCCTACGAGCAGTACTTC
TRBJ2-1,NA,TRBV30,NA,CAWSVPQGLREEQFF,TGTGCCTGGAGTGTACCCCAGGGACTCCGGGAGGAGCAGTTCTTC
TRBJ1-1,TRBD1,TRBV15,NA,CATSQGASFMNTEAFF,TGTGCCACCAGCCAGGGGGCCAGCTTCATGAACACTGAAGCTTTCTTT
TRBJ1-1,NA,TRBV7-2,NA,CASSLAVGQPNTEAFF,TGTGCCAGCAGCCTCGCTGTCGGGCAGCCAAACACTGAAGCTTTCTTT
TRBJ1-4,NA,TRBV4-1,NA,CASSHLPLNEKLFF,TGCGCCAGCAGCCATCTACCCTTAAATGAAAAACTGTTTTTT
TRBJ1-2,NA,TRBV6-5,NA,CASSYSIEGNYGYTF,TGTGCCAGCAGTTACTCGATAGAGGGTAACTATGGCTACACCTTC
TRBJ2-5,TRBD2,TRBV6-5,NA,CASSQREGGETQYF,TGTGCCAGCAGTCAGCGGGAAGGTGGAGAGACCCAGTACTTC
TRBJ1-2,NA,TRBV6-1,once,CASSEISYGYTF,TGTGCCAGCAGTGAGATCAGTTATGGCTACACCTTC
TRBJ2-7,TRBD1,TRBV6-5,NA,CASSSLGQASYEQYF,TGTGCCAGCAGTTCCCTGGGACAGGCATCCTACGAGCAGTACTTC
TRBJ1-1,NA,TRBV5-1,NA,CASSLDIGEEAFF,TGCGCCAGCAGCTTGGACATAGGGGAGGAAGCTTTCTTT
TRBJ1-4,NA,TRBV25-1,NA,CASSDRQGIEKLFF,TGTGCCAGCAGTGATCGGCAGGGGATCGAAAAACTGTTTTTT
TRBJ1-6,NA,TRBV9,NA,CASSALPGAGNSPLHF,TGTGCCAGCAGCGCCCTTCCGGGGGCGGGGAATTCACCCCTCCACTTT
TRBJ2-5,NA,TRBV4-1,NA,CASSQGTVRETQYF,TGCGCCAGCAGCCAAGGGACAGTACGGGAGACCCAGTACTTC
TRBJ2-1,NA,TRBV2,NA,CASSEERGPEQFF,TGTGCCAGCAGTGAAGAAAGGGGACCTGAGCAGTTCTTC